Sequencing of this T cell receptor beta chain was carried out in a study of blood T cell repertoires in COVID-19. Background on the study: Both acute and convalescent COVID-19 samples were obtained from the United States, Italy and Spain. T cells, B-cell-depleted T cells, or PBMCs provided the cDNA or gDNA that served as material.

From germline, CDR1 is SGHRS and CDR2 YFSETQ. V shed 3 bases, J shed 0 bases, and the junction held 10 bases outside the gene matches. The CDR3 is 19 amino acids. Authors' methods: Amplification with reference gene primers provided the estimates of nucleated cell counts. Assay used: immunoSEQ multiplex PCR; TCRdb lists only in-frame clones, some missing. V and J calls and clone size are those listed in that table; D and trimming were worked out from the DNA. The sample comprises some 250,000 clones, 75% to 90% of which are singletons, and just over 3% rests with the top ten. Sequenced material: peripheral blood. The TCR sequence derives from a young woman who had recovered from COVID-19. The V call is TRBV5-1, the J call TRBJ2-6; the match to TRBD1 covers 9 bases. CDR3 nucleotide sequence: TGCGCCAGCAGCTCCCTTCCAGGACAGGGGAGCTCTGGGGCCAACGTCCTGACTTTC. Residues: CASSSLPGQGSSGANVLTF.